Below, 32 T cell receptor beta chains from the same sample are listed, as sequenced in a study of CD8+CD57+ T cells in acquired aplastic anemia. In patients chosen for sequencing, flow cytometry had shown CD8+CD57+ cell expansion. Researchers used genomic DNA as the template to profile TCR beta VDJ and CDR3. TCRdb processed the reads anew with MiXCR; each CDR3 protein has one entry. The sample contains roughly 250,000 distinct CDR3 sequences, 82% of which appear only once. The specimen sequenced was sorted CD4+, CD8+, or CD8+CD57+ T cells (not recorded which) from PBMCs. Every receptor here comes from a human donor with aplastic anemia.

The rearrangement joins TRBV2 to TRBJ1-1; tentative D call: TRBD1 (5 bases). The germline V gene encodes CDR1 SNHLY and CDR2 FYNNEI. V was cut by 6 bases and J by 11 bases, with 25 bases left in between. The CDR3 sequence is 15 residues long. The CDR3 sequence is CASSEHQTVLSEAFF. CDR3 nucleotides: TGTGCCAGCAGCGAGCATCAGACAGTGCTCTCCGAGGCTTTCTTT.

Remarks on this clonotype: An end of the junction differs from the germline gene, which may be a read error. The CDR3 DNA sequence: TGTGCCAGCAGCTTACGGACAGGGGGTGGGGATGAGCAGTTT. This translates into CASSLRTGGGDEQF. The chain has TRBV7-2 and TRBJ1-1; TRBD1 aligns across 10 bases. CDR1 and CDR2 (germline): SGHTA, FQGNSA. The CDR3 sequence is 14 residues long. Looking up the rest from reference TRBV7-2 and TRBJ1-1 gives the full variable domain: GAGVSQSPSNKVTEKGKDVELRCDPISGHTALYWYRQSLGQGLEFLIYFQGNSAPDKSGLPSDRFSAERTGGSVSTLTIQRTQQEDSAVYLCASSLRTGGGDEQFGQGTRLTVV.

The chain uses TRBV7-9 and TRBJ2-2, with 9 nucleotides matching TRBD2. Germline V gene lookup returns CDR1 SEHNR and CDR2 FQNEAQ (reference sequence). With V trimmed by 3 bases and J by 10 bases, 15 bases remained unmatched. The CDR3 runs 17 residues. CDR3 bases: TGTGCCAGCAGCTTTAAAAGAAGCGGGGGGAGCGATGAGGAGCTGTTTTTT. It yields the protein CASSFKRSGGSDEELFF.

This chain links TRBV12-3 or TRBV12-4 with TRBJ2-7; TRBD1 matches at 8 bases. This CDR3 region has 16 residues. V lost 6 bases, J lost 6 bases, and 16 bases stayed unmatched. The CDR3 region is CASRTPGQANQPEQYV. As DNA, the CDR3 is TGTGCCAGCAGGACACCGGGACAGGCCAACCAGCCCGAGCAGTACGTC.

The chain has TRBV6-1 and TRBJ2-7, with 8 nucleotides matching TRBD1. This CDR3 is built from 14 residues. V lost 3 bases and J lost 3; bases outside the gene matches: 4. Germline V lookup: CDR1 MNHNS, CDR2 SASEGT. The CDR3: CASSDRGTGYEQYF. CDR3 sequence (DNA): TGTGCCAGCAGTGACAGGGGGACAGGCTACGAGCAGTACTTC.

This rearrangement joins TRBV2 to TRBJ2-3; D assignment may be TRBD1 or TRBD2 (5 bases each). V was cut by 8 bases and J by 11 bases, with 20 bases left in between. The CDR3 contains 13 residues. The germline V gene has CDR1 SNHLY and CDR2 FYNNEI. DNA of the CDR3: TGTGCCAGCGGGGACGGGGTCAGAGGTAAGCAGTATTTT. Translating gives CASGDGVRGKQYF.

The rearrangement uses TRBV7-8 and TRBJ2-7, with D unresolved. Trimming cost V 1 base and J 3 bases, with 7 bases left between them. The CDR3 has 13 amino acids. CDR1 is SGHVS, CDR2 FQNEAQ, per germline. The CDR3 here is CASSLVGGYEQYF. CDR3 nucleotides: TGTGCCAGCAGCTTAGTAGGCGGCTACGAGCAGTACTTC.

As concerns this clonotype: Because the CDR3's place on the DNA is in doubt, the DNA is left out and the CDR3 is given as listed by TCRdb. This CDR3 reads CASSMGLAQYFGPYF. The chain links TRBV7-3 to TRBJ2-7; the table's D call TRBD2 went unverified against the DNA. Both ends counted, the CDR3 spans 15 residues. Per germline, CDR1 SGHTA and CDR2 FQGTGA.

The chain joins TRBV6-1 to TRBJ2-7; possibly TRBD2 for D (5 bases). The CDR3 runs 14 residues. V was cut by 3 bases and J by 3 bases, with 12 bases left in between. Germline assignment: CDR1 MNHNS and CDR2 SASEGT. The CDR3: CASSDGQEDYEQYF. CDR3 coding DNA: TGTGCCAGCAGTGATGGGCAGGAGGACTACGAGCAGTACTTC.

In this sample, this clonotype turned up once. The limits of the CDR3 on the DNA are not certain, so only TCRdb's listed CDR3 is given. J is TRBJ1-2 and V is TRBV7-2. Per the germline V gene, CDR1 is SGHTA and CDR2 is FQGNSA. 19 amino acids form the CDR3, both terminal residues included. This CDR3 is CASSFYICSARVEDYGYTF.

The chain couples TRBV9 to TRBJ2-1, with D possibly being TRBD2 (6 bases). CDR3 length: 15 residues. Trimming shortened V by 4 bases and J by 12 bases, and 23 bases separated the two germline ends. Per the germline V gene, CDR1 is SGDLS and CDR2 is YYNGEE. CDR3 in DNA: TGTGCCAGCAGCTTAGGGCTGCGGGGCGCGGGTGCGCAGTTCTTC. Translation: CASSLGLRGAGAQFF.

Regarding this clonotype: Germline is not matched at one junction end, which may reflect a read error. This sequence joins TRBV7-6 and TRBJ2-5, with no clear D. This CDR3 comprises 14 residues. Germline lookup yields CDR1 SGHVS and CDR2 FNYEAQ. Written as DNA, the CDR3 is TGTGCCAGCAGCTTAGCCCCCACAGATACGCACCATTTTTTC. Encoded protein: CASSLAPTDTHHFF.

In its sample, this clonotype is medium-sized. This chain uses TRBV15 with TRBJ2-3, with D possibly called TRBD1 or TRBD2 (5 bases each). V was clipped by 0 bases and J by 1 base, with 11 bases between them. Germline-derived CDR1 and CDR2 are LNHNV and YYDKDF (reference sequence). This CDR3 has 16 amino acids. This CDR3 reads CATSRDRQGGTDTQYF. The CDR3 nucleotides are TGTGCCACCAGCAGAGATAGGCAGGGAGGCACAGATACGCAGTATTTT.

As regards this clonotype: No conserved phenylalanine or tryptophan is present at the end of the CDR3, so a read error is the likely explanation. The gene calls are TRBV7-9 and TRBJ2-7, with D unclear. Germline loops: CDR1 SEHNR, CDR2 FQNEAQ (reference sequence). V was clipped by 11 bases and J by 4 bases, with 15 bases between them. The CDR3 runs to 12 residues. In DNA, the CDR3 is TGTGCCTACGAGGTAGCCACGTACGAGCAGTACCTG. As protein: CAYEVATYEQYL.

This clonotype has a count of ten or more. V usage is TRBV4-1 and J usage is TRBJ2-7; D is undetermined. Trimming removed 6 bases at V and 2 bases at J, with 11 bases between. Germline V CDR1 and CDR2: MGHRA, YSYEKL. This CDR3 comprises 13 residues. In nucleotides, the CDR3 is TGCGCCAGCAGTCAAAATCGGGCCTACGAGCAGTACTTC. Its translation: CASSQNRAYEQYF.

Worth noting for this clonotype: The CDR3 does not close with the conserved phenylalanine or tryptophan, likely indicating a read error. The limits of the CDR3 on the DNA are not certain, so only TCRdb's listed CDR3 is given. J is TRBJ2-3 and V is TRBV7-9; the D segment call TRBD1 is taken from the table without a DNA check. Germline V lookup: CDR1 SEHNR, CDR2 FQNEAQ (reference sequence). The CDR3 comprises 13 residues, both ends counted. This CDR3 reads CASSFHPAETPHS.

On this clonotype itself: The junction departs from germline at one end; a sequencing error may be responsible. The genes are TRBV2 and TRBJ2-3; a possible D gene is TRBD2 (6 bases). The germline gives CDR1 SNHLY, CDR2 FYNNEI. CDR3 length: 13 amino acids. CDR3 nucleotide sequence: TGCTGCAGCGGGCACGGGGGCACAGATACGCAGTATTTT. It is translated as CCSGHGGTDTQYF.

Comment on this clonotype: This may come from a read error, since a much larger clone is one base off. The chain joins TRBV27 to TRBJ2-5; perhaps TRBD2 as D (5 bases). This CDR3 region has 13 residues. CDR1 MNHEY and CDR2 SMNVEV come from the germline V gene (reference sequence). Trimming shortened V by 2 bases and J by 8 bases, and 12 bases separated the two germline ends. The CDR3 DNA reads TGTGCCAGCAGTTTAGCCCCTGGGAGTACCCAGTACTTC. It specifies CASSLAPGSTQYF.

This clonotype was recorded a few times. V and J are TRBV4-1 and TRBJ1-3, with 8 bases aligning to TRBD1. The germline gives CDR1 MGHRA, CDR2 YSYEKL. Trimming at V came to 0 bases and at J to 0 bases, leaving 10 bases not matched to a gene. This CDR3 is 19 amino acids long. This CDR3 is CASSQDKMGTGSSGNTIYF. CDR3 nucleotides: TGCGCCAGCAGCCAAGATAAGATGGGGACAGGAAGCTCTGGAAACACCATATATTTT.

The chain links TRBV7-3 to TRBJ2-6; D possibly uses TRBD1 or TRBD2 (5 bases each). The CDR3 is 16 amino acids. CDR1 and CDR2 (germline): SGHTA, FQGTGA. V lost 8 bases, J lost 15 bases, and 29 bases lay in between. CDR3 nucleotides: TGTGCCAGCTGCATACCGGGCAGCTACGGGGACCACGGCCTGACTTTC. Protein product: CASCIPGSYGDHGLTF.

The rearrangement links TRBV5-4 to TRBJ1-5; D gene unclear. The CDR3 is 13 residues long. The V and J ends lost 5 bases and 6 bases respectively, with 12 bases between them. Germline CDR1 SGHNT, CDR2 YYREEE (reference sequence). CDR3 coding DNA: TGTGCCAGCAGTTACGTGCAGGCTCAGCCCCAGCATTTT. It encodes CASSYVQAQPQHF.

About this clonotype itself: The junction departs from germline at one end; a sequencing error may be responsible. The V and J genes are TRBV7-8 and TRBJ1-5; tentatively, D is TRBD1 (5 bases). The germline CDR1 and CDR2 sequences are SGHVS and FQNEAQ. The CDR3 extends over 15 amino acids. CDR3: CASSFSGGPNQQYHF. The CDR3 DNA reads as TGTGCCAGTAGCTTTTCGGGGGGTCCCAATCAGCAGTATCATTTT. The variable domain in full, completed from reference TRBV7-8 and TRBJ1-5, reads GAGVSQSPRYKVAKRGQDVALRCDPISGHVSLFWYQQALGQGPEFLTYFQNEAQLDKSGLPSDRFFAERPEGSVSTLKIQRTQQEDSAVYLCASSFSGGPNQQYHFGDGTRLSIL.

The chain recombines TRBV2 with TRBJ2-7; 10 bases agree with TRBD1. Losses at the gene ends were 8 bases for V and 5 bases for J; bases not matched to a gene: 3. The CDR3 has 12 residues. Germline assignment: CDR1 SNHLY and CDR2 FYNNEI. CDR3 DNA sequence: TGTGCCAGCGGAGGGACAGGGGACGAGCAGTACGTC. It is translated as CASGGTGDEQYV.

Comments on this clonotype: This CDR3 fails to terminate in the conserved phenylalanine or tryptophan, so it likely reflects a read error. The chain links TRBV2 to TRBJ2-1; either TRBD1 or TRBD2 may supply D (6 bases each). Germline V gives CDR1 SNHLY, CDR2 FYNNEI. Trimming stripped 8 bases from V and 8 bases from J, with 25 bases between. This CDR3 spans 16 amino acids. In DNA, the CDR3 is TGTGCCAGCGGCGACGGGGGCAGAGACACGCAGGATGAGCAGTTCTGC. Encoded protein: CASGDGGRDTQDEQFC.

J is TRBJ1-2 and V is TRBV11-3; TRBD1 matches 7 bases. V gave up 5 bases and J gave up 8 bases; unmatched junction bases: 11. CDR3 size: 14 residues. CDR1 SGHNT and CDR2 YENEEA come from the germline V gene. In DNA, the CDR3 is TGTGCCAGCAGCCCCAGACAGGGATTGAAGGGCTACACCTTC. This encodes CASSPRQGLKGYTF.

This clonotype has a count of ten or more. The CDR3 DNA is TGTGCCAGCAGCTTAGGGGTTCAGGGGATTTACAATGAGCAGTTCTTC. Translated, it gives CASSLGVQGIYNEQFF. This chain joins TRBV7-8 and TRBJ2-1, with a possible D match to TRBD1 (6 bases). Looked up from germline, CDR1 is SGHVS and CDR2 is FQNEAQ. This CDR3 has 16 residues. V was pared by 1 base and J by 4 bases, with 14 bases between.

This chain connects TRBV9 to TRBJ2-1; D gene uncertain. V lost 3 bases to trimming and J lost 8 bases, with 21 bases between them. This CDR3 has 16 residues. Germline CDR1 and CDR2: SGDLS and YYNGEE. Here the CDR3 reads CASSASSRGYTDEQFF. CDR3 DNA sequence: TGTGCCAGCAGCGCTAGTTCCCGCGGCTACACCGATGAGCAGTTCTTC.

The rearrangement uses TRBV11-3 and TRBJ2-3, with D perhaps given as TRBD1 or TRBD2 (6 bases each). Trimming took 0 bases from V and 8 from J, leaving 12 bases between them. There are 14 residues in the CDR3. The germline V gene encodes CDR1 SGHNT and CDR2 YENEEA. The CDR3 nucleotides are TGTGCCAGCAGCTTAGATCTGAAGGGGGGTACGCAGTATTTT. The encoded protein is CASSLDLKGGTQYF.

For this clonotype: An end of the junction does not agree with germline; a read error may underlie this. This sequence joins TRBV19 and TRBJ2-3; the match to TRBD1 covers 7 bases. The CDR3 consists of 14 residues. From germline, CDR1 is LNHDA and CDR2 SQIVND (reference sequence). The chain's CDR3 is CASIAKGAYDAQYF. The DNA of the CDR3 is TGTGCCAGTATCGCCAAGGGGGCGTACGATGCGCAGTACTTT.

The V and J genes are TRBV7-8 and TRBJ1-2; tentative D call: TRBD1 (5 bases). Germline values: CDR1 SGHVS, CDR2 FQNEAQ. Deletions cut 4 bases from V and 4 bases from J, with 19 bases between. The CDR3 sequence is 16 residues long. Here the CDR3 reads CASSSRDGRLTYGYTF. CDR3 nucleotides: TGTGCCAGCAGCTCACGGGACGGGCGCTTGACCTATGGCTACACCTTC. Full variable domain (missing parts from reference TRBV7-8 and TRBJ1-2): GAGVSQSPRYKVAKRGQDVALRCDPISGHVSLFWYQQALGQGPEFLTYFQNEAQLDKSGLPSDRFFAERPEGSVSTLKIQRTQQEDSAVYLCASSSRDGRLTYGYTFGSGTRLTVV.

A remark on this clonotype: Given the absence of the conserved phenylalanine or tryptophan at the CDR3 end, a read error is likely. The CDR3 sequence: CASRDRGTAAQYV. The CDR3 coding sequence is TGTGCCAGCCGGGACAGGGGCACAGCAGCGCAGTATGTC. V is TRBV2 and J is TRBJ2-3; the match to TRBD1 covers 10 bases. Germline V gene sequence: CDR1 SNHLY, CDR2 FYNNEI. The CDR3 is 13 residues long. J gave up 10 bases and V 8 bases, and 9 bases lay outside the gene matches.

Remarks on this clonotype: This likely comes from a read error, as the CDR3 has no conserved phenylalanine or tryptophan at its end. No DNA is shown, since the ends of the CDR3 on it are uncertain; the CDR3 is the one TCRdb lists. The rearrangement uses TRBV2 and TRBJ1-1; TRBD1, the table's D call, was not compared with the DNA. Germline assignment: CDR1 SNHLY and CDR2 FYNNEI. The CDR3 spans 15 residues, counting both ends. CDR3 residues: CASGDGRTGTQYFFS.